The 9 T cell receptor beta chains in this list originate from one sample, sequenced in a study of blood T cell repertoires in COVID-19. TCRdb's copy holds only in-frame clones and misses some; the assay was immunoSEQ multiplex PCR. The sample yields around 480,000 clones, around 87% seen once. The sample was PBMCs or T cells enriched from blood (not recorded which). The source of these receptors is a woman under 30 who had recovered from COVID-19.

CDR3 coding DNA: TGTGCCATCAAACAGGGAGGGCAGCCCCAGCATTTT. It specifies CAIKQGGQPQHF. The chain combines TRBV28 with TRBJ1-5; D possibly corresponds to TRBD1 (6 bases). The CDR3 has 12 residues. V gave up 10 bases and J gave up 7 bases, with 14 bases separating them. CDR1 and CDR2 from the germline V gene are MDHEN and SYDVKM.

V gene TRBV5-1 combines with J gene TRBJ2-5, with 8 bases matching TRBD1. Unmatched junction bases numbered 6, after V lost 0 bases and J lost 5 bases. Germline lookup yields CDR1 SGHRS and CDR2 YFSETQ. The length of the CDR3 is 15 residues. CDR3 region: CASSLEQGGFETQYF. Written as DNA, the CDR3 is TGCGCCAGCAGCTTGGAACAGGGGGGATTCGAGACCCAGTACTTC.

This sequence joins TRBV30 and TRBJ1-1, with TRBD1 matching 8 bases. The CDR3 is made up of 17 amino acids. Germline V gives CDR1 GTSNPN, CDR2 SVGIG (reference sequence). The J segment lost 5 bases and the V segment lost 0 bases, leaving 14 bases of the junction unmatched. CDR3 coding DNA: TGTGCCTGGAGTGTAATCCTCCGCAGACAGGGGAGGACTGAAGCTTTCTTT. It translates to CAWSVILRRQGRTEAFF.

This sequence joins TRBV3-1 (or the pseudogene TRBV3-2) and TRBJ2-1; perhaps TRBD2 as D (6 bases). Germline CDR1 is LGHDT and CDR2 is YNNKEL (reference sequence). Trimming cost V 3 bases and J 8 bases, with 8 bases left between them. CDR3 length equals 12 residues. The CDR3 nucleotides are TGTGCCAGCAGCCAGGGAGGCCATGAGCAGTTCTTC. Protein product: CASSQGGHEQFF.

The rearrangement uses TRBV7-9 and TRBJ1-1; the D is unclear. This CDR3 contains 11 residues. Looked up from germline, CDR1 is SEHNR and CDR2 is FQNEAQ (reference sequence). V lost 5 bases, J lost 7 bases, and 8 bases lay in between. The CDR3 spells CASSRVFEAFF. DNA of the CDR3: TGTGCCAGCAGCAGAGTGTTTGAAGCTTTCTTT.

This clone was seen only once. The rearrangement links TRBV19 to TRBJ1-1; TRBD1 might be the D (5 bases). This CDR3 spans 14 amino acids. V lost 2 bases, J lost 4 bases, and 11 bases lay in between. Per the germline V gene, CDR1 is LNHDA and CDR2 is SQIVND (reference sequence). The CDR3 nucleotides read TGTGCCAGTAGTATATCGGGGGAGGGCACTGAAGCTTTCTTT. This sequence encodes CASSISGEGTEAFF. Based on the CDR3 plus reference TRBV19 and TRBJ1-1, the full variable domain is DGGITQSPKYLFRKEGQNVTLSCEQNLNHDAMYWYRQDPGQGLRLIYYSQIVNDFQKGDIAEGYSVSREKKESFPLTVTSAQKNPTAFYLCASSISGEGTEAFFGQGTRLTVV.

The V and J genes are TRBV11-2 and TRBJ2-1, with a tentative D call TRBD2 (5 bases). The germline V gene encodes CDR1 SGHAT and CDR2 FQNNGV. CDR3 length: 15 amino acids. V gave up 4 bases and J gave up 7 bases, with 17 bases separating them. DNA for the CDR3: TGTGCCAGCAGCTCACTGGCGGGTGCGTTAAATGAGCAGTTCTTC. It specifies CASSSLAGALNEQFF.

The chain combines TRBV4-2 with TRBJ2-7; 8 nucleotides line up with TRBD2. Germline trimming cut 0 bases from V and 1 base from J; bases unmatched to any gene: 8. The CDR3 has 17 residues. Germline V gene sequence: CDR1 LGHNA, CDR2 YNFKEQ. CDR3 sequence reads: CASSQDKERGWSYEQYF. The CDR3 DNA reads TGTGCCAGCAGCCAAGATAAGGAGCGGGGGTGGTCCTACGAGCAGTACTTC.

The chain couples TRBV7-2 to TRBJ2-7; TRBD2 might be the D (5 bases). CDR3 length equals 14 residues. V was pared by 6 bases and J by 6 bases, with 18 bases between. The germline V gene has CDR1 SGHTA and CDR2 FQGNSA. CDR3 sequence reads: CASSEDGGPLEQYF. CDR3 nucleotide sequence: TGTGCCAGCAGTGAGGACGGAGGACCCCTCGAGCAGTACTTC.